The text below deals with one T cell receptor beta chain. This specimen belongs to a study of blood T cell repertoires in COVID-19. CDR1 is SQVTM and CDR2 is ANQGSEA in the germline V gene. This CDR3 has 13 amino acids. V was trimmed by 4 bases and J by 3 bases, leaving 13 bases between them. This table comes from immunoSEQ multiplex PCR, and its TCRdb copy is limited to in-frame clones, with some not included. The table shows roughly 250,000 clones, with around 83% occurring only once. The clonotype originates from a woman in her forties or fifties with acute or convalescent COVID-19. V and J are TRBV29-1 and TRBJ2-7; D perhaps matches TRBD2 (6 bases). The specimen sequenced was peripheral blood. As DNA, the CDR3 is TGCAGCGTTGGCGGCGGGGTCAACTACGAGCAGTACTTC. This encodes CSVGGGVNYEQYF.